This T cell receptor (beta chain) comes out of a study of long-term antiretroviral therapy in people with HIV. Turning to the study itself: Sampling started about a decade before the 2015 immediate-ART recommendation.

A remark on this clone: Its antigen is unidentified.

The V end lost 0 bases, the J end lost 6 bases, and 14 bases lay between the germline ends. The CDR3 is 15 amino acids. Looked up from germline, CDR1 is LGHNA and CDR2 is YSLEER. Study outcomes and limitations: HIV repertoires spanned tighter CDR3 length ranges than controls did.

Treatment locations for all participants with HIV were in the United States. The immunoSEQ assay was v3.0, run at survey level. Sequencing was directed toward about 40,000-55,000 T-cell genomes in each sample. Profiling relied on immunoSEQ multiplex PCR, and the TCRdb table lists in-frame clones only, not all of them. The sample contains approximately 21,000 clones, over 70% of which appear only once. The receptor comes from a man between 18 and 29 years old with HIV. The sample here was unsorted PBMCs, taken 0.5 years before starting antiretroviral therapy. The J gene is TRBJ1-2, the V gene TRBV4-3; tentative D call: TRBD1 (6 bases). The CDR3 here is CASSQDRGGWDGYTF. CDR3 DNA sequence: TGCGCCAGCAGCCAAGATCGGGGGGGCTGGGATGGCTACACCTTC.